Sequencing of this T cell receptor beta chain was carried out in a study of vaccination effects on CD4 cells after COVID-19 (dated by TCRdb to 2021 to 2024). Study-wide context: Two doses of either the BNT162b2 or the mRNA-1273 mRNA SARS-CoV-2 vaccine were administered to participants. In both COVID-19 convalescent patients and infection-naive vaccine recipients, the study compared SARS-CoV-2 spike-specific CD4+ TCR repertoires from before mRNA vaccination with those from after it. A total of ten to eleven COVID-19 convalescent patients and a few SARS-CoV-2-naive healthy vaccine recipients were included in the full study. Cultures from other donors in the study were sequenced with the Oncomine TCR Beta short-read assay on an Illumina iSeq 100. Broad study findings and their caveats: Only a small number of convalescent patients were included, and no early post-infection timepoints were available, which limited the study. Marked clonal contraction was observed in both infection-induced and vaccine-induced clones at late post-vaccination timepoints, consistent with waning T cell responses. In healthy vaccine recipients, vaccine-induced clones were almost all SARS-CoV-2 mono-reactive, with only 1 of 255 being cross-reactive with common cold coronaviruses.

In the ViraFEST assay, PBMC were stimulated with viral peptide pools, and TCR sequencing was then used to find antigen-specific CD4+ T cell clonotypes based on their expansion. After around eleven days of culture, CD4+ T cells were isolated with the EasySep CD4+ T cell isolation kit. None of the healthy vaccine recipients had a prior SARS-CoV-2 infection, which was confirmed by nucleocapsid antibody tests that came back negative both before and after vaccination. Each well held two million PBMC cultured in IMDM containing about 5.5% human AB serum, 8.5 to 10 IU/ml IL-2 and gentamicin, along with roughly 10 ug/ml peptides. Half of the culture medium was replaced with fresh IL-2-containing medium on days 3 and 7. Unless noted otherwise, every peptide stimulation condition was cultured in triplicate wells. PBMC were separated from whole blood using Ficoll-Paque Plus gradient centrifugation and were then either cryopreserved at -140C or used fresh. The overlapping peptide pools covered the spike proteins of SARS-CoV-2 as well as those of the common cold coronaviruses HCoV-NL63, HCoV-OC43 and HCoV-229E. The QIAamp micro DNA kit was used to extract genomic DNA from the cultured CD4+ T cells.

CDR1 is given as SGHDT and CDR2 as YYEEEE, both from the germline V gene. The junction shows trimming of 2 bases on V and 2 bases on J, plus 16 bases between the germline ends. The CDR3, cysteine through phenylalanine, is 16 amino acids long. Only CDR3 DNA is held: 48 bases, read in frame from base 1. About this clone itself: Its binding antigen is unknown. Per-base quality was not reported, and no clone a single base away is much larger than it.

The method behind the library was the immunoSEQ multiplex PCR assay. DNA from the cultured and isolated CD4+ T cells underwent TCR beta CDR3 sequencing. Per the original workflow: The analysis removed non-productive TCR sequences, trimmed reads to the CDR3 region, and retained only CDR3s that were 7 or more amino acids long. The MANAFEST web app was used to identify antigen-specific clonotypes by comparing expansion in peptide wells with expansion in reference cultures. To be called positive, a clone needed expansion at FDR<0.05 compared with the reference and with all other wells, an odds ratio greater than 5, and a frequency greater than 0.1% in two replicate wells. A clonotype was defined as cross-reactive if the clonotype was significantly expanded both in SARS-CoV-2 spike wells and in at least one common cold coronavirus spike condition. CDR3 similarity was assessed by Levenshtein distance with the stringdist R package, and unrooted trees were built with ape in R 3.6.1. Drawn from immuneACCESS, this table holds only the in-frame rearrangements with V and J called that TCRdb kept. Clones are partly lost; checked studies trace under half to an unresolved V gene and leave the rest unexplained. That table gives V, J and clone size, and the DNA gave D and trimming. Present in this sample are some 59,000 clones, around 75% of which were seen just once. The top ten constitute 2% to 2.5% of the sample.

The rearranged chain carries TRBV5-6 and TRBJ1-2; the D gene is unclear. This specimen was CD4+ T cells from PBMCs cultured with HCoV-229E spike peptides, taken before COVID-19 vaccination. The meaning of the sample's cell subset or site label: HCoV-229E spike overlapping peptide pool stimulation. The receptor was isolated from a human donor who received a COVID-19 vaccine. The CDR3 protein: CASSFYFLAMNYGYTF. In nucleotides, the sequence is TGTGCCAGCAGCTTCTATTTTCTGGCTATGAACTATGGCTACACCTTC.